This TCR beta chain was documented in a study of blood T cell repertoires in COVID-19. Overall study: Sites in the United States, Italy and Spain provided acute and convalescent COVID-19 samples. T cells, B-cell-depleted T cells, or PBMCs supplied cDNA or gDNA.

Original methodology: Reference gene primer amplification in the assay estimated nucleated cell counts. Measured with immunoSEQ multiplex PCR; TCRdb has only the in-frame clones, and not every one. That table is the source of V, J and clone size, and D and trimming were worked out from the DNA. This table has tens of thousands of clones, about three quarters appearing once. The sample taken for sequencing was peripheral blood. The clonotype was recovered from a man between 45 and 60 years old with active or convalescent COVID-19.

CDR3 DNA sequence: TGTGCCAGCAGTTTATTGCGAGCGGAACCCCTCCACTTT. Protein: CASSLLRAEPLHF. This sequence joins TRBV12-3 or TRBV12-4 and TRBJ1-6; D ambiguous. The CDR3 consists of 13 residues. Trimming took off 2 bases at V and 12 bases at J, with 11 bases between the two ends.